The next 8 T cell receptor beta chains were all read from a single sample in a study of OX40 agonist ivuxolimab in advanced cancers. Produced via immunoSEQ multiplex PCR; TCRdb's table is partial and in-frame only. The repertoire holds tens of thousands of clones, with 90% to 95% as singletons. The specimen was CD4+ or CD8+ T cells sorted from blood, collected in a trial of the OX40 agonist ivuxolimab. These TCRs come from an adult with an advanced solid tumor such as melanoma, head and neck, liver or kidney cancer.

The chain is built from TRBV9 and TRBJ1-5, with TRBD1 matching over 9 bases. The CDR3 covers 14 residues. Trimming took 3 bases from V and 4 from J; bases not matched to a gene: 2. The V gene's germline CDR1 is SGDLS and CDR2 YYNGEE. The CDR3 is CASSAGTGNQPQHF. DNA of the CDR3: TGTGCCAGCAGCGCCGGGACAGGGAATCAGCCCCAGCATTTT.

V gene TRBV7-9 combines with J gene TRBJ2-1, with D perhaps TRBD1 (5 bases). Trimming shortened V by 2 bases and J by 6 bases, and 14 bases separated the two germline ends. The CDR3 length is 15 residues. Germline loops: CDR1 SEHNR, CDR2 FQNEAQ (reference sequence). In nucleotides, the CDR3 is TGTGCCAGCAGCTTATGGGTGGGGCCTATCAATGAGCAGTTCTTC. Protein product: CASSLWVGPINEQFF.

The chain is built from TRBV27 and TRBJ1-2; possible D gene TRBD1, 5 bases. The CDR3 spans 12 residues. From germline, CDR1 is MNHEY and CDR2 SMNVEV (reference sequence). Trimming stripped 5 bases from V and 6 bases from J, with 10 bases between. For the CDR3, the DNA is TGTGCCAGCAGTGGCTCCAGGGATGGCTACACCTTC. Translated, it gives CASSGSRDGYTF.

The chain is built from TRBV28 and TRBJ2-7, with D tentatively TRBD1 (6 bases). The CDR3 spans 17 residues. Germline V CDR1 and CDR2: MDHEN, SYDVKM. V lost 1 base and J lost 1, with 17 bases in between. CDR3: CASSLSPTGRHSYEQYF. As DNA, the CDR3 is TGTGCCAGCAGTTTATCCCCGACAGGAAGACATTCCTACGAGCAGTACTTC. Full variable domain (missing parts from reference TRBV28 and TRBJ2-7): DVKVTQSSRYLVKRTGEKVFLECVQDMDHENMFWYRQDPGLGLRLIYFSYDVKMKEKGDIPEGYSVSREKKERFSLILESASTNQTSMYLCASSLSPTGRHSYEQYFGPGTRLTVT.

This chain joins TRBV9 and TRBJ2-1; 11 nucleotides match TRBD2. The trim removed 3 bases at V and 0 bases at J, leaving 8 bases unmatched. CDR3 length: 18 residues. Germline V gene sequence: CDR1 SGDLS, CDR2 YYNGEE. The CDR3 DNA follows: TGTGCCAGCAGCGGCTGGACTAGCGGGCCAAGCTCCTACAATGAGCAGTTCTTC. As protein: CASSGWTSGPSSYNEQFF.

The chain uses TRBV11-2 and TRBJ2-6; 7 bases align to TRBD1. Germline lookup yields CDR1 SGHAT and CDR2 FQNNGV. V dropped 0 bases and J dropped 2; count of bases not matched to a gene: 4. This CDR3 is 17 amino acids long. The CDR3 protein is CASSLETGWPGANVLTF. In DNA, the CDR3 is TGTGCCAGCAGCTTAGAGACAGGGTGGCCTGGGGCCAACGTCCTGACTTTC. The full variable domain, completed using reference TRBV11-2 and TRBJ2-6, is EAGVAQSPRYKIIEKRQSVAFWCNPISGHATLYWYQQILGQGPKLLIQFQNNGVVDDSQLPKDRFSAERLKGVDSTLKIQPAKLEDSAVYLCASSLETGWPGANVLTFGAGSRLTVL.

CDR3 protein: CASSPNGGRGYGYTF. CDR3 nucleotides: TGCGCCAGCAGCCCCAACGGGGGACGGGGCTATGGCTACACCTTC. The V call is TRBV4-1, the J call TRBJ1-2, with D possibly TRBD1 on 5 matching bases. The length of the CDR3 is 15 residues. Germline-derived CDR1 and CDR2 are MGHRA and YSYEKL. V was cut by 4 bases and J by 4 bases, with 16 bases left in between.

J is TRBJ2-2 and V is TRBV6-5, with 7 positions matching TRBD1. The germline V gene encodes CDR1 MNHEY and CDR2 SVGAGI. V shed 5 bases, J shed 3 bases, and the junction held 6 bases outside the gene matches. The CDR3 extends over 15 amino acids. The CDR3 nucleotides are TGTGCCAGCAGTCCCACGACAGGGTACACCGGGGAGCTGTTTTTT. It codes for CASSPTTGYTGELFF.